One and the same sample provided the 3 T cell receptor beta chains below, sequenced in a study of cytomegalovirus exposure and HLA in healthy donors. 13 Jbeta primers and 60 Vbeta primers were used for the PCR. This table comes from immunoSEQ multiplex PCR, and its TCRdb copy is limited to in-frame clones, with some not included. The sample table sets out 140,000 or so clones. The specimen sequenced was PBMCs. The receptors were gathered from a male donor in good health and CMV-seronegative.

This rearrangement joins TRBV18 to TRBJ1-5, with 7 positions matching TRBD1. Germline V gene lookup returns CDR1 KGHSH and CDR2 LQKENI. V shed 3 bases and J 4 bases; nucleotides not matched to a gene: 3. The CDR3 extends over 14 amino acids. The CDR3 sequence: CASSPTGQNQPQHF. CDR3 nucleotides: TGTGCCAGCTCACCGACAGGGCAAAATCAGCCCCAGCATTTT.

This sequence joins TRBV6-1 and TRBJ1-6; 7 bases fit TRBD1. The CDR3 totals 13 residues. Germline V gives CDR1 MNHNS, CDR2 SASEGT. V trimming: 5 bases; J trimming: 11 bases; junction bases outside the gene matches: 6. The CDR3 sequence: CASSKTGEAPLHF. DNA for the CDR3: TGTGCCAGCAGTAAAACAGGGGAAGCACCCCTCCACTTT.

V is TRBV4-3 and J is TRBJ1-2; TRBD1 is a possible D gene (5 bases). V lost 3 bases and J lost 6, with 11 bases in between. The CDR3 totals 13 residues. CDR1 and CDR2 from the germline V gene are LGHNA and YSLEER. CDR3 sequence reads: CASSQGGGNGYTF. CDR3 in DNA: TGCGCCAGCAGCCAGGGGGGGGGTAATGGCTACACCTTC.